This T cell receptor beta chain was identified in a study of early T cells in non-severe SARS-CoV-2 infection. This CDR3 comprises 14 residues. Germline V gives CDR1 SGHNT, CDR2 YYREEE (reference sequence). Trimming removed 4 bases at V and 6 bases at J, with 15 bases between. Each cDNA molecule carried a unique molecular identifier. TCRdb analysed the 5' RACE reads with MiXCR anew, one entry per CDR3 protein. The sample holds tens of thousands of distinct CDR3 sequences, about 9.1% seen once. This clonotype came up many times. The receptor comes from an adult who was a healthcare worker with PCR-confirmed SARS-CoV-2 infection or an uninfected control (not recorded which). J is TRBJ2-3 and V is TRBV5-4; perhaps TRBD1 as D (5 bases). Sequencing used whole blood. The CDR3 is CASSLDSLGDTQYF. CDR3 sequence (DNA): TGTGCCAGCAGCCTTGACAGCCTAGGGGATACGCAGTATTTT.